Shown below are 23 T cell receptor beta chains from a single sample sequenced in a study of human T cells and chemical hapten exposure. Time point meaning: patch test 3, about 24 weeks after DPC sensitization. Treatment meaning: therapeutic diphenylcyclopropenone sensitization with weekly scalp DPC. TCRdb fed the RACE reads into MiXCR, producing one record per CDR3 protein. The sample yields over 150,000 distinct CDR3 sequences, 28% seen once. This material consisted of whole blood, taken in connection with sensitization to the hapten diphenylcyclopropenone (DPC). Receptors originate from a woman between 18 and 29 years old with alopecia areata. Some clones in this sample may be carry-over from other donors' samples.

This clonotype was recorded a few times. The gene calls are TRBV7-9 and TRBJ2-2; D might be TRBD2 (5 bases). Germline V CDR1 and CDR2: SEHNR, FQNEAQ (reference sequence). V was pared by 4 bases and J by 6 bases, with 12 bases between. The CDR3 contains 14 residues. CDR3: CASSWRRTSGELFF. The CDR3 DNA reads TGTGCCAGCAGCTGGAGACGGACTTCCGGGGAGCTGTTTTTT.

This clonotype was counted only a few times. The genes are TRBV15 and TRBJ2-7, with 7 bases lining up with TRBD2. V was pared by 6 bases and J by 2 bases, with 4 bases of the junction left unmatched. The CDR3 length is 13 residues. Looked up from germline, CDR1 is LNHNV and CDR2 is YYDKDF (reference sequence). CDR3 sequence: CATSPGLTYEQYF. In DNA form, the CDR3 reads TGTGCCACCAGTCCGGGACTAACCTACGAGCAGTACTTC.

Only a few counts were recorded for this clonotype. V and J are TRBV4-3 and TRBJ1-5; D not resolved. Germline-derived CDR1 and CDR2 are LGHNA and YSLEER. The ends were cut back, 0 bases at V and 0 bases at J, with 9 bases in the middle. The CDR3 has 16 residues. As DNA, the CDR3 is TGCGCCAGCAGCCAAGATTACGGATATAGCAATCAGCCCCAGCATTTT. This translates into CASSQDYGYSNQPQHF.

The CDR3 DNA reads TGTGCCAGCAGCGGAAGTCCAGGGCGTGAGACCCAGTACTTC. Its protein product is CASSGSPGRETQYF. This chain joins TRBV7-2 and TRBJ2-5, with D possibly matching TRBD1 (5 bases). Trimming removed 5 bases from V and 5 bases from J, with 15 bases in between. Germline loops: CDR1 SGHTA, CDR2 FQGNSA. This CDR3 contains 14 residues.

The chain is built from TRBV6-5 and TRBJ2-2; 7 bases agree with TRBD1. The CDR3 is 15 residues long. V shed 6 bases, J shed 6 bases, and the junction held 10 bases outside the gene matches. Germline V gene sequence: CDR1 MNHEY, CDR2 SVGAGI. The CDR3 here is CASSEQGMIAGELFF. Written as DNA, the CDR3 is TGTGCCAGCAGCGAACAGGGGATGATCGCCGGGGAGCTGTTTTTT.

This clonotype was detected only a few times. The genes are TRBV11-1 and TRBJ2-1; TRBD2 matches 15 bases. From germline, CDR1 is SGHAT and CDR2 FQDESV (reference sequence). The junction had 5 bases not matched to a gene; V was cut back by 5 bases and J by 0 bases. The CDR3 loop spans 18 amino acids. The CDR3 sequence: CASSGTSGGPSSYNEQFF. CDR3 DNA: TGTGCCAGCAGCGGGACTAGCGGGGGGCCGAGCTCCTACAATGAGCAGTTCTTC.

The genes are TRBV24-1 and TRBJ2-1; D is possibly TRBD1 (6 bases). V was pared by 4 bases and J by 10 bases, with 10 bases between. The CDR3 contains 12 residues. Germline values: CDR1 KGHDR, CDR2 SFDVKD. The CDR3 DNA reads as TGTGCCACCAGTGAAAGGGGGTTAGAGCAGTTCTTC. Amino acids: CATSERGLEQFF.

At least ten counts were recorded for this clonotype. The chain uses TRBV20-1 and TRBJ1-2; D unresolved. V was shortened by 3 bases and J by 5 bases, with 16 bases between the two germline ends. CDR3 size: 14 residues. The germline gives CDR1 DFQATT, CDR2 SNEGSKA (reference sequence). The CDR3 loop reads CSASSPDTVYGYTF. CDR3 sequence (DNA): TGCAGTGCTAGCTCCCCAGACACTGTTTATGGCTACACCTTC.

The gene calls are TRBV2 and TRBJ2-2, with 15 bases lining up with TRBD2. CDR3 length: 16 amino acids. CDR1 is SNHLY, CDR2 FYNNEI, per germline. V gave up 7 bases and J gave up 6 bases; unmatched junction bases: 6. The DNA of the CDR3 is TGTGCCAGCACCGGGACTAGCGGGGGGCTTTCCGGGGAGCTGTTTTTT. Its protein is CASTGTSGGLSGELFF.

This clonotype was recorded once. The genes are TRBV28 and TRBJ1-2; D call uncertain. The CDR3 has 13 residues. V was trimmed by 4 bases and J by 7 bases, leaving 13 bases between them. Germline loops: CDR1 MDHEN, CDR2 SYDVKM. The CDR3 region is CASSSHPRGGYTF. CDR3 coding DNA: TGTGCCAGCAGTTCCCATCCCCGGGGTGGCTACACCTTC.

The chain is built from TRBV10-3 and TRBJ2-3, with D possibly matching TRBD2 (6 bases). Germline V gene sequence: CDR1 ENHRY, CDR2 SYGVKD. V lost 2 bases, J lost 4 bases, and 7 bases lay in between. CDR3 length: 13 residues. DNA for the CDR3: TGTGCCATCAGTGAGGCGGGGCCAGATACGCAGTATTTT. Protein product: CAISEAGPDTQYF.

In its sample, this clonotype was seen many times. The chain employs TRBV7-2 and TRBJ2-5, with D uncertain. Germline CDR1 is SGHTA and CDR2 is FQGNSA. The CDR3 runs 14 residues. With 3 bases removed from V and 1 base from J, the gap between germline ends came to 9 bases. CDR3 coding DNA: TGTGCCAGCAGCTTTAAGGCGTTCCAAGAGACCCAGTACTTC. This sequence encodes CASSFKAFQETQYF. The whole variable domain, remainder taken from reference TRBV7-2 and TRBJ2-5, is GAGVSQSPSNKVTEKGKDVELRCDPISGHTALYWYRQSLGQGLEFLIYFQGNSAPDKSGLPSDRFSAERTGGSVSTLTIQRTQQEDSAVYLCASSFKAFQETQYFGPGTRLLVL.

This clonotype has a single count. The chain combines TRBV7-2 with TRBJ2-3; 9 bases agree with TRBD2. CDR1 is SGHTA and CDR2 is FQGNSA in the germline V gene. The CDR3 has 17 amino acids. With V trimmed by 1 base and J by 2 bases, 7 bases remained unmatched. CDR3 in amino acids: CASSLEGLAGFTDTQYF. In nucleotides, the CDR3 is TGTGCCAGCAGCTTAGAGGGCCTAGCGGGATTCACAGATACGCAGTATTTT. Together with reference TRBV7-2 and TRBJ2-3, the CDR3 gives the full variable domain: GAGVSQSPSNKVTEKGKDVELRCDPISGHTALYWYRQSLGQGLEFLIYFQGNSAPDKSGLPSDRFSAERTGGSVSTLTIQRTQQEDSAVYLCASSLEGLAGFTDTQYFGPGTRLTVL.

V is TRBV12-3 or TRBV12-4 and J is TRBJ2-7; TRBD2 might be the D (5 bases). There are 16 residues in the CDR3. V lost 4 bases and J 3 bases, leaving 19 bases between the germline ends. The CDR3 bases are TGTGCCAGCAGTTCCTCTAGCACCGTCGCAATCTACGAGCAGTACTTC. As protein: CASSSSSTVAIYEQYF.

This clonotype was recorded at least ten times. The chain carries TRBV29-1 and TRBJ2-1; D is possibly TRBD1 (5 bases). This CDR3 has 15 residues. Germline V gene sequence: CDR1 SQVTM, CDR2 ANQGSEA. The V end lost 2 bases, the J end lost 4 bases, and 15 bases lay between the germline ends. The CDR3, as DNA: TGCAGCGTTGAACTTGCCCCAGGGCGGTACAATGAGCAGTTCTTC. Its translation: CSVELAPGRYNEQFF.

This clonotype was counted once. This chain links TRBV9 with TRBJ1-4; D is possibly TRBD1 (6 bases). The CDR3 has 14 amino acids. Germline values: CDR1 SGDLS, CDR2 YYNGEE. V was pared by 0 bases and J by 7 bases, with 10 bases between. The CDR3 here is CASSVAGDTEKLFF. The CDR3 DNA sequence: TGTGCCAGCAGCGTAGCGGGGGACACTGAAAAACTGTTTTTT.

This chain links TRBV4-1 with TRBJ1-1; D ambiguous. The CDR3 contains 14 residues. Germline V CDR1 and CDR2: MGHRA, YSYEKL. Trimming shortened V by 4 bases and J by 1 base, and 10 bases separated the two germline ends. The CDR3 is CASSPTTRNTEAFF. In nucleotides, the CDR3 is TGCGCCAGCAGCCCGACGACAAGGAACACTGAAGCTTTCTTT.

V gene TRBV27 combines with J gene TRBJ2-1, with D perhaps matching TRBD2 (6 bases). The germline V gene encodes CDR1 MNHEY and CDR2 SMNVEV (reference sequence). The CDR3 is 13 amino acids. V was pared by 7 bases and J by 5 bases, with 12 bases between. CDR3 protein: CASMGLRNNEQFF. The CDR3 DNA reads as TGTGCCAGCATGGGACTCCGAAACAATGAGCAGTTCTTC.

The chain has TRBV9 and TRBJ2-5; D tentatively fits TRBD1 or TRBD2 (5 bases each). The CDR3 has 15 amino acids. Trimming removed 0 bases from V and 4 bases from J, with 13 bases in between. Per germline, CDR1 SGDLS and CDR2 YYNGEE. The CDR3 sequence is CASSVEWGRGETQYF. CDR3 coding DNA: TGTGCCAGCAGCGTAGAATGGGGGAGAGGAGAGACCCAGTACTTC.

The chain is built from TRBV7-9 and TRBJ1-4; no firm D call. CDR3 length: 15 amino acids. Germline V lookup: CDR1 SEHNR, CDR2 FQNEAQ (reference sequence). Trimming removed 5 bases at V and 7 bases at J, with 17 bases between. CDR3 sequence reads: CASSLPEDWSEKLFF. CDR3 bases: TGTGCCAGCAGCCTGCCGGAAGATTGGAGTGAAAAACTGTTTTTT.

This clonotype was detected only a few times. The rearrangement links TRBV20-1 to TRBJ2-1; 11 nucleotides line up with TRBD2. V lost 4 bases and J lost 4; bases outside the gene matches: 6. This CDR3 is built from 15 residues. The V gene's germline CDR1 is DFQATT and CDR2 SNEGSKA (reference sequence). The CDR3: CSATPLAGGYNEQFF. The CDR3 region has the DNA TGCAGTGCTACCCCTCTAGCGGGAGGATACAATGAGCAGTTCTTC.

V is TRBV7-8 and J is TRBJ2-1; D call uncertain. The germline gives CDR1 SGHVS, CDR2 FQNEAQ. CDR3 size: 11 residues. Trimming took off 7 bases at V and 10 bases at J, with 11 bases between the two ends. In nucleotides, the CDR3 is TGTGCCAGCAACTTCCCGCCAGAGCAGTTCTTC. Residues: CASNFPPEQFF.

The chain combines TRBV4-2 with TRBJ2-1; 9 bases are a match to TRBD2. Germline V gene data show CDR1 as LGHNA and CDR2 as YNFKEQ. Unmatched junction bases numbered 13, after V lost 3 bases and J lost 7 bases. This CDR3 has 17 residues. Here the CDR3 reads CASSQEAGGGGKNEQFF. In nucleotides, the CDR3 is TGTGCCAGCAGCCAGGAAGCGGGAGGTGGGGGGAAGAATGAGCAGTTCTTC.